A few counts support the clone carrying this T cell receptor beta chain. Via MiXCR, TCRdb re-called the 5' RACE reads, giving one row per CDR3 protein. Of 250,000 to 350,000 distinct CDR3 sequences listed, 20% are singletons. The V gene lost 8 bases and the J gene lost 0 bases, with 10 bases spanning the gap. The CDR3 is 13 amino acids. Per the germline V gene, CDR1 is SQVTM and CDR2 is ANQGSEA. These data originate in a study of CD8 T cells in ankylosing spondylitis. V gene TRBV29-1 combines with J gene TRBJ2-2, with no clear D. The clonotype comes from a male donor with ankylosing spondylitis or in good health (not recorded which). What was sequenced was blood, either unsorted or a sorted T cell fraction (not recorded which). CDR3 residues: CSFGTANTGELFF. For the CDR3, the DNA is TGCAGCTTCGGTACAGCGAACACCGGGGAGCTGTTTTTT.